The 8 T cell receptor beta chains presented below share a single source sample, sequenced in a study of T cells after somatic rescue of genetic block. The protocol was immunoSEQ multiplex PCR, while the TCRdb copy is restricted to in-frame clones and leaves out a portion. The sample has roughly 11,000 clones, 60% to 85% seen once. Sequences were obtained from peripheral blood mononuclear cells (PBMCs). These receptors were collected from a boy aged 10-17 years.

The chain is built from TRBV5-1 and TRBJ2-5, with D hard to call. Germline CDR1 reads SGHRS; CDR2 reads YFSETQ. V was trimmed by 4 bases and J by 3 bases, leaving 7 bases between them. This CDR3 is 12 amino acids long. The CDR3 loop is CASSHLKETQYF. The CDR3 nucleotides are TGCGCCAGCAGCCACCTCAAAGAGACCCAGTACTTC.

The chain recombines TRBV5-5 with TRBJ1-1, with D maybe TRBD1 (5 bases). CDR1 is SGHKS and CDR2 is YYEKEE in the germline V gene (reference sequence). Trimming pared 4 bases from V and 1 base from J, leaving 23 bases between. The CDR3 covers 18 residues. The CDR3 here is CASSPNNVGLGRNTEAFF. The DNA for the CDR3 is TGTGCCAGCAGCCCTAACAATGTGGGACTTGGGAGGAACACTGAAGCTTTCTTT.

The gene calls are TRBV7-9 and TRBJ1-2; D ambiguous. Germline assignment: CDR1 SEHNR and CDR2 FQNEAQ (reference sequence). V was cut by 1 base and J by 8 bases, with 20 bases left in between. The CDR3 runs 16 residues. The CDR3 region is CASSLERARILQGYTF. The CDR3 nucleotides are TGTGCCAGCAGCTTAGAGAGGGCGCGGATCCTCCAGGGCTACACCTTC.

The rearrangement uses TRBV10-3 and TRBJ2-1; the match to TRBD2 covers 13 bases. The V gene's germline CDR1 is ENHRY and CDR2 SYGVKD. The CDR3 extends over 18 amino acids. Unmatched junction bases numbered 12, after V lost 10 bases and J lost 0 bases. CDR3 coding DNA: TGTGCCACCCGGACTAGCGGGAGTCTTGGGCTCTCCTACAATGAGCAGTTCTTC. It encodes CATRTSGSLGLSYNEQFF.

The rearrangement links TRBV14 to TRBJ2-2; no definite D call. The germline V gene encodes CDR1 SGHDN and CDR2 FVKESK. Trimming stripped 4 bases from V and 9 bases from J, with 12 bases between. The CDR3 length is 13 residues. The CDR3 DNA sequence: TGTGCCAGCAGCCCTTTAAGGGCGAGGGAGCTGTTTTTT. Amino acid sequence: CASSPLRARELFF.

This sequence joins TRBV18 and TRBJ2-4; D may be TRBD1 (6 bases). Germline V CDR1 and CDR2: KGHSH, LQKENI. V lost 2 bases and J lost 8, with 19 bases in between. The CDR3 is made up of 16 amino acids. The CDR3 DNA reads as TGTGCCAGCTCACCAAACAGGGCCTTAGAGGGGGACATTCAGTACTTC. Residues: CASSPNRALEGDIQYF. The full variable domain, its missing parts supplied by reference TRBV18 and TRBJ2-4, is NAGVMQNPRHLVRRRGQEARLRCSPMKGHSHVYWYRQLPEEGLKFMVYLQKENIIDESGMPKERFSAEFPKEGPSILRIQQVVRGDSAAYFCASSPNRALEGDIQYFGAGTRLSVL.

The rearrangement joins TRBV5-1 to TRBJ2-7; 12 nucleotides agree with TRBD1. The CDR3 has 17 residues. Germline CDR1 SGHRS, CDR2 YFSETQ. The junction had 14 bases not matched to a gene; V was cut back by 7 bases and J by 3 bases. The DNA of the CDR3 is TGCGCCAGCTCCCTCTCTATCCGGGACAGGGGGCTCTACGAGCAGTACTTC. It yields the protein CASSLSIRDRGLYEQYF.

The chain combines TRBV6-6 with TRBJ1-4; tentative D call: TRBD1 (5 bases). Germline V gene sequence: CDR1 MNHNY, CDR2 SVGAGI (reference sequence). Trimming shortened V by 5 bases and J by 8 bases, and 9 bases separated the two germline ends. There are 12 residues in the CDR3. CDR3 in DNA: TGTGCCAGCAGTAGGGAGGGGGAAAAACTGTTTTTT. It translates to CASSREGEKLFF.